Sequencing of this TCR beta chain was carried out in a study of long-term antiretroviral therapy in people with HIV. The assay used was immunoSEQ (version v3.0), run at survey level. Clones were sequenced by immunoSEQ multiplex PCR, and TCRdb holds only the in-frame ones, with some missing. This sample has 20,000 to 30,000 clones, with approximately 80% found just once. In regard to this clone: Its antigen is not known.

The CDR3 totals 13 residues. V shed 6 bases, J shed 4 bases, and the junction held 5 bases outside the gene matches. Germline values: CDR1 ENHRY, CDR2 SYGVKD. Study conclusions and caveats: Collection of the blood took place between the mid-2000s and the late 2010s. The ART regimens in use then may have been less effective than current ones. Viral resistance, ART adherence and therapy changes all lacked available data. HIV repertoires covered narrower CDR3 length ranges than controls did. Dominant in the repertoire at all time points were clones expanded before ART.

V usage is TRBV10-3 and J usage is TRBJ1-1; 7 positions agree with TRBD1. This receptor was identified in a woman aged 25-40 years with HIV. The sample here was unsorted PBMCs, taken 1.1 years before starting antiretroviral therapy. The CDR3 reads CAISGQAGTEAFF. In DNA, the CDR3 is TGTGCCATCAGCGGACAGGCGGGCACTGAAGCTTTCTTT.